This T cell receptor beta chain came from a study of blood T cell repertoires in COVID-19. Sequenced by immunoSEQ multiplex PCR; TCRdb stores in-frame clones only, minus some. The data show about 220,000 clones, 70% to 85% seen once. The CDR3 runs 16 residues. In germline, CDR1 is MGHRA, CDR2 YSYEKL. The trim removed 2 bases at V and 9 bases at J, leaving 4 bases unmatched. Sequencing was done on a sample of PBMCs or T cells enriched from blood (not recorded which). The receptor was derived from a man in his forties who had recovered from COVID-19. The V and J genes are TRBV4-1 and TRBJ2-1, with 16 nucleotides matching TRBD2. The DNA of the CDR3 is TGCGCCAGCAGCCAACCGGGACTAGCGGGAGGGTTTGAGCAGTTCTTC. Translation gives CASSQPGLAGGFEQFF.